These 23 T cell receptor beta chains came from one sample sequenced in a study of control samples from healthy donors and cancer patients. Assay: immunoSEQ multiplex PCR; the TCRdb copy retains only in-frame clones and omits some. Here the sample spans some 110,000 clones, 85% to 90% being singletons. Sequences were obtained from blood. The origin of the receptors is an older woman in good health.

The V call is TRBV5-1, the J call TRBJ1-1; 8 bases line up with TRBD1. V gave up 4 bases and J gave up 11 bases; unmatched junction bases: 13. This CDR3 has 14 residues. The germline V gene has CDR1 SGHRS and CDR2 YFSETQ. The CDR3 loop reads CASSPREDRGTAFF. The CDR3, as DNA: TGCGCCAGCAGCCCGCGGGAAGACAGGGGTACTGCTTTCTTT.

The chain joins TRBV5-4 to TRBJ2-3; D may correspond to TRBD1 or TRBD2 (7 bases each). The CDR3 is 18 amino acids. Trimming cost V 0 bases and J 4 bases, with 21 bases left between them. Germline V gene lookup returns CDR1 SGHNT and CDR2 YYREEE (reference sequence). The CDR3 loop reads CASSLEGASGGPADTQYF. CDR3 DNA sequence: TGTGCCAGCAGCTTGGAGGGGGCTAGCGGCGGGCCAGCAGATACGCAGTATTTT. Looking up the rest from reference TRBV5-4 and TRBJ2-3 gives the full variable domain: ETGVTQSPTHLIKTRGQQVTLRCSSQSGHNTVSWYQQALGQGPQFIFQYYREEENGRGNFPPRFSGLQFPNYSSELNVNALELDDSALYLCASSLEGASGGPADTQYFGPGTRLTVL.

The chain employs TRBV19 and TRBJ2-3; 11 bases are shared with TRBD2. Trimming at V came to 8 bases and at J to 2 bases, leaving 6 bases not matched to a gene. The CDR3 sequence is 15 residues long. Germline-derived CDR1 and CDR2 are LNHDA and SQIVND (reference sequence). The CDR3 DNA reads TGTGCCAGTGGGGCTAGCGGGGGGATCACAGATACGCAGTATTTT. Protein: CASGASGGITDTQYF.

The rearrangement uses TRBV29-1 and TRBJ1-4; 8 nucleotides agree with TRBD1. Germline assignment: CDR1 SQVTM and CDR2 ANQGSEA. The CDR3 runs to 15 residues. With 5 bases clipped from V and 6 bases from J, the junction kept 11 bases outside the gene matches. The CDR3 loop reads CSVNGQGEGDEKLFF. DNA of the CDR3: TGCAGCGTTAATGGACAGGGAGAAGGAGATGAAAAACTGTTTTTT.

This clone has only one observation. The V gene is TRBV5-4, the J gene TRBJ2-5; D perhaps matches TRBD1 (6 bases). The length of the CDR3 is 15 residues. The germline gives CDR1 SGHNT, CDR2 YYREEE (reference sequence). The germline V and J ends were trimmed by 0 bases and 0 bases, with 9 bases remaining between them. The CDR3 protein is CASSLDGQYQETQYF. DNA for the CDR3: TGTGCCAGCAGCTTGGACGGACAGTACCAAGAGACCCAGTACTTC.

The CDR3 DNA sequence: TGTGCCAGTAGTTCTCGACAGGGACGCTCCTACGAGCAGTACTTC. Its translation: CASSSRQGRSYEQYF. The chain couples TRBV19 to TRBJ2-7; 7 bases match TRBD1. The germline gives CDR1 LNHDA, CDR2 SQIVND (reference sequence). This CDR3 contains 15 residues. Losses at the gene ends were 5 bases for V and 0 bases for J; bases not matched to a gene: 7.

V is TRBV5-6 and J is TRBJ2-5, with D maybe TRBD1 (6 bases). There are 14 residues in the CDR3. Germline CDR1 and CDR2: SGHDT and YYEEEE. Deletions cut 4 bases from V and 2 bases from J, with 12 bases between. The CDR3 DNA is TGTGCCAGCAGCATGCAGGGGTTTCAAGAGACCCAGTACTTC. This translates into CASSMQGFQETQYF.

This clone was seen only a few times. The sample contains more than one DNA sequence encoding this CDR3. The J gene is TRBJ2-5, the V gene TRBV5-1; 10 bases are a match to TRBD2. There are 16 residues in the CDR3. The V and J ends lost 0 bases and 1 base, in that order; junction bases with no gene match: 3. Germline V lookup: CDR1 SGHRS, CDR2 YFSETQ. CDR3 protein: CASSLAVAGGQETQYF. CDR3 sequence (DNA): TGCGCCAGCAGCTTGGCGGTAGCGGGGGGCCAAGAGACCCAGTACTTC.

The genes are TRBV6-4 and TRBJ1-4, with 8 bases aligning to TRBD1. Germline CDR1 and CDR2: MRHNA and SNTAGT. J lost 4 bases, V lost 6 bases, and 10 bases had no gene match. This CDR3 region has 16 residues. CDR3 in amino acids: CASRGAGQGGNEKLFF. The CDR3 DNA reads TGTGCCAGCAGGGGAGCCGGACAGGGAGGTAATGAAAAACTGTTTTTT.

J is TRBJ2-7 and V is TRBV27, with 10 bases aligning to TRBD1. Germline loops: CDR1 MNHEY, CDR2 SMNVEV (reference sequence). V trimming: 6 bases; J trimming: 5 bases; junction bases outside the gene matches: 13. CDR3 size: 16 residues. The CDR3 DNA is TGTGCCAGCAGCCTAACAGGGGGGACAGGGGCCCACGAGCAGTACTTC. Protein sequence: CASSLTGGTGAHEQYF.

The rearrangement uses TRBV7-3 and TRBJ2-3; 9 nucleotides match TRBD1. The CDR3 is 14 amino acids. Germline V CDR1 and CDR2: SGHTA, FQGTGA. Trimming removed 6 bases from V and 6 bases from J; junction bases left unmatched: 7. The CDR3 is CASRNDRGSDTQYF. CDR3 DNA: TGTGCCAGCAGAAATGACAGGGGGTCCGATACGCAGTATTTT. The full variable domain, completed using reference TRBV7-3 and TRBJ2-3, is GAGVSQTPSNKVTEKGKYVELRCDPISGHTALYWYRQSLGQGPEFLIYFQGTGAADDSGLPNDRFFAVRPEGSVSTLKIQRTERGDSAVYLCASRNDRGSDTQYFGPGTRLTVL.

This chain joins TRBV28 and TRBJ1-2; perhaps TRBD1 as D (6 bases). Per the germline V gene, CDR1 is MDHEN and CDR2 is SYDVKM. Trimming took 4 bases from V and 7 from J, leaving 19 bases between them. The CDR3 consists of 15 residues. CDR3 amino acids: CASSSGGGRLAGYTF. In DNA form, the CDR3 reads TGTGCCAGCAGTTCCGGGGGGGGCAGGCTGGCTGGCTACACCTTC.

On this clone itself: Other DNA sequences in the sample encode the same CDR3. The rearrangement joins TRBV10-3 to TRBJ1-1, with D tentatively TRBD1 (6 bases). Germline V gene data show CDR1 as ENHRY and CDR2 as SYGVKD. The V and J ends lost 6 bases and 1 base respectively, with 12 bases between them. The CDR3 length is 14 residues. The CDR3 DNA is TGTGCCATCAGACTAGAGGGGGGGAACACTGAAGCTTTCTTT. Protein: CAIRLEGGNTEAFF.

J is TRBJ2-1 and V is TRBV5-6, with D unclear. The germline CDR1 and CDR2 sequences are SGHDT and YYEEEE. V lost 4 bases, J lost 0 bases, and 11 bases lay in between. The CDR3 has 15 residues. Written as DNA, the CDR3 is TGTGCCAGCAGCCCCGCTTGGCGCTCCTACAATGAGCAGTTCTTC. It is translated as CASSPAWRSYNEQFF.

The chain uses TRBV6-5 and TRBJ2-7; the match to TRBD1 covers 9 bases. J gave up 9 bases and V 6 bases, and 6 bases lay outside the gene matches. This CDR3 comprises 12 residues. Germline assignment: CDR1 MNHEY and CDR2 SVGAGI. The CDR3 sequence is CASRWDREAQYF. In DNA form, the CDR3 reads TGTGCCAGCAGGTGGGACAGGGAAGCGCAGTACTTC.

This chain uses TRBV29-1 with TRBJ2-5; the D is unclear. Germline V gene data show CDR1 as SQVTM and CDR2 as ANQGSEA. This CDR3 is 17 amino acids long. Deletions cut 7 bases from V and 5 bases from J, with 29 bases between. CDR3 region: CSANPMPLIEVSETQYF. In nucleotides, the CDR3 is TGCAGCGCGAATCCCATGCCTCTCATCGAAGTATCGGAGACCCAGTACTTC.

J is TRBJ1-5 and V is TRBV4-1; a weak D match, TRBD1 (5 bases). CDR3 length: 15 amino acids. V was pared by 0 bases and J by 5 bases, with 11 bases between. CDR1 and CDR2 from the germline V gene are MGHRA and YSYEKL. The CDR3 DNA is TGCGCCAGCAGCCAAGAGACAGTTGGCTATCAGCCCCAGCATTTT. As protein: CASSQETVGYQPQHF.

The chain recombines TRBV6-6 with TRBJ2-5, with D uncertain. Germline CDR1 is MNHNY and CDR2 is SVGAGI (reference sequence). V was trimmed by 0 bases and J by 5 bases, leaving 1 base between them. CDR3 length: 11 amino acids. The CDR3: CASSYSETQYF. The CDR3 DNA follows: TGTGCCAGCAGTTACTCTGAGACCCAGTACTTC.

The table lists this clone with a count of one. The CDR3 nucleotides read TGTGCCAGCAGCCCGAGGGGACAATTTTTCACAGATACGCAGTATTTT. Translating it yields CASSPRGQFFTDTQYF. The rearrangement joins TRBV7-8 to TRBJ2-3, with D tentatively TRBD1 (6 bases). The germline V and J ends were trimmed by 5 bases and 2 bases, with 17 bases remaining between them. The V gene's germline CDR1 is SGHVS and CDR2 FQNEAQ. The CDR3 extends over 16 amino acids.

This chain connects TRBV2 to TRBJ1-1, with TRBD1 as a possible D gene (5 bases). The ends were cut back, 8 bases at V and 5 bases at J, with 15 bases in the middle. The CDR3 is 13 residues long. The germline V gene has CDR1 SNHLY and CDR2 FYNNEI. For the CDR3, the DNA is TGTGCCAGCTCTCAGGGTCCCGGGACTGAAGCTTTCTTT. Its translation is CASSQGPGTEAFF.

This clone is a singleton in its sample. This sequence joins TRBV5-6 and TRBJ1-1; D is unclear. V lost 1 base to trimming and J lost 8 bases, with 9 bases between them. Germline V gene data show CDR1 as SGHDT and CDR2 as YYEEEE. There are 12 residues in the CDR3. This CDR3 is CASSLLREEAFF. CDR3 nucleotide sequence: TGTGCCAGCAGCTTGTTGAGGGAGGAAGCTTTCTTT.

The chain combines TRBV10-1 with TRBJ2-2; TRBD2 matches at 15 bases. CDR1 WNHNN and CDR2 SYGVQD come from the germline V gene (reference sequence). The length of the CDR3 is 18 residues. V trimming: 2 bases; J trimming: 1 base; junction bases outside the gene matches: 2. This CDR3 reads CASSEAGLAGGNTGELFF. The CDR3 bases are TGCGCCAGCAGTGAGGCGGGACTAGCGGGGGGGAACACCGGGGAGCTGTTTTTT.

The chain has TRBV5-6 and TRBJ1-4; TRBD1 is a possible D gene (5 bases). V gave up 2 bases and J gave up 6 bases, with 20 bases separating them. Per the germline V gene, CDR1 is SGHDT and CDR2 is YYEEEE. This CDR3 contains 17 residues. The DNA for the CDR3 is TGTGCCAGCAGCTTTAGTCCGGGGCTGGGACCCTATGAAAAACTGTTTTTT. Its translation: CASSFSPGLGPYEKLFF.